The 14 T cell receptor beta chains below were found in one sample sequenced in a study of human T cells and chemical hapten exposure. Time point noted: pre-sensitization, week 0. Treatment of the sample: therapeutic diphenylcyclopropenone sensitization with weekly scalp DPC. MiXCR, run by TCRdb on the RACE reads, gives a single entry per CDR3 protein. The sample contains roughly 100,000 distinct CDR3 sequences, more than 10% of which appear only once. Sequenced here: whole blood, sampled in connection with sensitization to the hapten diphenylcyclopropenone (DPC). The receptors derive from a woman in her fifties or sixties with alopecia areata. Some clones in this sample may be carry-over from other donors' samples.

The rearrangement uses TRBV12-3 or TRBV12-4 and TRBJ2-2; D unresolved. The CDR3 consists of 15 residues. Trimming took off 3 bases at V and 3 bases at J, with 11 bases between the two ends. CDR3 in amino acids: CASSLNSPDTGELFF. CDR3 bases: TGTGCCAGCAGTTTGAATAGCCCCGACACCGGGGAGCTGTTTTTT.

At least ten counts were recorded for this clonotype. The gene calls are TRBV11-2 and TRBJ2-1; D gene ambiguous. Germline V gives CDR1 SGHAT, CDR2 FQNNGV. The V and J ends lost 5 bases and 0 bases respectively, with 8 bases between them. The CDR3 consists of 14 residues. The CDR3 sequence is CASSPRSSYNEQFF. Written as DNA, the CDR3 is TGTGCCAGCAGCCCGAGGAGCTCCTACAATGAGCAGTTCTTC.

This CDR3 is CASTPGPPFQETQYF. Written as DNA, the CDR3 is TGTGCCAGCACCCCCGGCCCTCCTTTCCAAGAGACCCAGTACTTC. This chain links TRBV2 with TRBJ2-5, with D hard to call. The ends were cut back, 7 bases at V and 1 base at J, with 16 bases in the middle. Germline CDR1 SNHLY, CDR2 FYNNEI. The CDR3 totals 15 residues.

The V and J genes are TRBV28 and TRBJ2-2; TRBD2 matches 7 bases. Trimming took 5 bases from V and 8 from J; bases not matched to a gene: 11. Germline V gene lookup returns CDR1 MDHEN and CDR2 SYDVKM. The CDR3 loop spans 15 amino acids. The CDR3 DNA is TGTGCCAGCAGTGAACCGGGACTACATAGAGGGGAGCTGTTTTTT. Translating it yields CASSEPGLHRGELFF.

Many counts were recorded for this clonotype. The CDR3 DNA is TGTGCCAGCTCACCCATTGGTACGCAGTATTTT. Its translation: CASSPIGTQYF. This chain uses TRBV18 with TRBJ2-3; no reliable D call. CDR1 KGHSH and CDR2 LQKENI come from the germline V gene. Trimming cost V 3 bases and J 8 bases, with 6 bases left between them. The length of the CDR3 is 11 residues.

In this sample, this clonotype turned up a few times. The rearrangement uses TRBV5-5 and TRBJ2-2, with 8 bases identical to TRBD1. This CDR3 is built from 16 residues. The V gene end was trimmed by 1 base and the J gene end by 2 bases; junction bases not matched to a gene: 4. Germline assignment: CDR1 SGHKS and CDR2 YYEKEE (reference sequence). Here the CDR3 DNA reads TGTGCCAGCAGCTTGAGGGGACAGGCCAACACCGGGGAGCTGTTTTTT. This codes for CASSLRGQANTGELFF.

This chain connects TRBV6-2 or TRBV6-3 to TRBJ1-5, with unresolved D. Trimming pared 7 bases from V and 1 base from J, leaving 11 bases between. The CDR3 sequence is 14 residues long. The germline V gene has CDR1 MNHEY and CDR2 SVGEGT. CDR3 DNA sequence: TGTGCCAGCAACCGAGGCCAGAGCAATCAGCCCCAGCATTTT. It specifies CASNRGQSNQPQHF.

The CDR3 DNA reads as TGTGCCACCAGTGATTCCCCGGACAGGGGTCCCCACAATGAGCAGTTCTTC. Its translation is CATSDSPDRGPHNEQFF. V and J are TRBV24-1 and TRBJ2-1, with 9 bases aligning to TRBD1. The trim removed 2 bases at V and 5 bases at J, leaving 9 bases unmatched. The CDR3 spans 17 residues. CDR1 is KGHDR and CDR2 is SFDVKD in the germline V gene.

A few counts support this clonotype. The genes are TRBV7-2 and TRBJ2-2; D remains unclear. Trimming took 5 bases from V and 0 from J, leaving 7 bases between them. The V gene's germline CDR1 is SGHTA and CDR2 FQGNSA. The CDR3 runs 14 residues. CDR3 residues: CASSPDTNTGELFF. CDR3 nucleotide sequence: TGTGCCAGCAGCCCCGATACGAACACCGGGGAGCTGTTTTTT.

This clonotype was observed many times. J is TRBJ1-1 and V is TRBV6-2 or TRBV6-3, with a tentative D call TRBD1 (5 bases). The CDR3 runs 11 residues. CDR1 is MNHEY and CDR2 is SVGEGT in the germline V gene. V dropped 5 bases and J dropped 8 bases, with 9 bases sitting between them. CDR3 nucleotides: TGTGCCAGCAGTCACCGGACAGAAGCTTTCTTT. Amino acid sequence: CASSHRTEAFF.

This clonotype was detected a few times. CDR3 region: CASSAGTSVQETQYF. The CDR3 DNA follows: TGCGCCAGCAGCGCGGGGACTAGCGTACAAGAGACCCAGTACTTC. The rearrangement joins TRBV5-1 to TRBJ2-5, with 10 bases matching TRBD2. Trimming took 4 bases from V and 2 from J; bases not matched to a gene: 5. Germline V gene data show CDR1 as SGHRS and CDR2 as YFSETQ. The length of the CDR3 is 15 residues.

This clonotype has more than one count but fewer than ten. The V and J genes are TRBV4-3 and TRBJ1-4; TRBD1 matches at 9 bases. V shed 4 bases, J shed 8 bases, and the junction held 2 bases outside the gene matches. The CDR3 runs 13 residues. Germline V lookup: CDR1 LGHNA, CDR2 YSLEER. The CDR3 loop is CASSRDRGEKLFF. In nucleotides, the CDR3 is TGCGCCAGCAGCCGCGACAGGGGGGAAAAACTGTTTTTT.

The chain combines TRBV29-1 with TRBJ1-4; the D is unclear. The CDR3 has 12 amino acids. V dropped 4 bases and J dropped 7 bases, with 10 bases sitting between them. CDR1 SQVTM and CDR2 ANQGSEA come from the germline V gene. CDR3 coding DNA: TGCAGCGTTGGGGGTAACGGTGAAAAACTGTTTTTT. It is translated as CSVGGNGEKLFF.

CDR3 DNA: TGCGCCAGCAGCTTGGGGACAGCGAACATTCAGTACTTC. This encodes CASSLGTANIQYF. V usage is TRBV5-1 and J usage is TRBJ2-4, with a weak D call TRBD1 (6 bases). With 0 bases removed from V and 7 bases from J, the gap between germline ends came to 8 bases. The CDR3 has 13 amino acids. Germline V gene data show CDR1 as SGHRS and CDR2 as YFSETQ.